This TCR beta chain was sequenced for a study of chemoradiotherapy in HPV16-positive cancers (dated by TCRdb to the early 2020s). About the full investigation: Functional T-cell assays on cells from two HPV16-positive patients defined candidate HPV-specific T-cell clones and common TCR motifs. The candidate HPV-specific TCRs and motifs were subsequently tracked in TCR repertoires obtained from 65 to 95 patients with HPV-related cancers. Whether T-cell immunity against the HPV oncoproteins E6 and E7 changes during chemoradiotherapy and whether survival is affected by this immunity were examined in the study. General findings and caveats noted by the study authors: In HPV16-positive patients, expansion of HPV-responsive T cells during chemoradiotherapy was found to be associated with improved recurrence-free survival. Expansion of candidate HPV-specific clones and E7-related TCR motifs was observed in the tumor microenvironment during treatment, whereas no such expansion was observed for non-HPV-specific T cells. The functional definition of HPV-specific T cells came from only a couple of HPV16-positive patients, and the survival association was reported for HPV16-positive patients.

Repertoires were sampled repeatedly over the course of chemoradiotherapy, so clonal expansion could be followed in the tumor microenvironment. V is reduced by 4 bases and J by 5 bases, leaving a spacing of 14 bases between them. Inclusive of the bounding cysteine and phenylalanine, the CDR3 is 14 residues long. Only the CDR3 DNA stays, 42 bases, in frame from base 1. From the germline V gene (reference sequence), CDR1 is MNHEY and CDR2 is SMNVEV. As regards this clone: Its antigen remains undetermined. There are no base qualities to consult, and no much larger clone falls within one base.

Library construction relied on the immunoSEQ multiplex PCR assay. The table comes from immuneACCESS by way of TCRdb, which keeps in-frame sequences with V and J called. Part of the clones is missing from these tables; in studies checked, under half for an unresolved V gene and the rest for unknown reasons. For this sample there are 6,000 to 8,500 clones; about three quarters appear just once. The ten largest clones capture about a sixth of the sample. The sequence joins TRBV27 to TRBJ1-1; the D gene is perhaps TRBD1, from 6 matching bases. Sampling was carried out from a patient who underwent chemoradiotherapy. The sequence derives from a human donor with HPV-associated anogenital cancer. In nucleotide form, the sequence is TGTGCCAGCAGTTCGCGAAGGGGGAGGACTGAAGCTTTCTTT. Its product reads: CASSSRRGRTEAFF.